This T cell receptor (beta chain) was obtained from a study of response to subunit inactivated influenza vaccine. Study conclusions and caveats: The study's authors posited that every seasonal influenza vaccination enlists few new T cells.

A note on this clonotype: The antigen is unknown.

The ends were cut back, 1 base at V and 2 bases at J, with 6 bases in the middle. The CDR3 sequence is 15 residues long. Germline loops: CDR1 KGHSY, CDR2 FQNENV. Each CDR3 protein gets one entry after TCRdb re-called the RT-PCR reads with MiXCR. The table lists about 830,000 distinct CDR3 sequences, 18% of them singletons. The sequencing here drew on PBMCs from blood, taken 5 days after vaccination. The J gene is TRBJ1-6, the V gene TRBV16; TRBD1 might be the D (5 bases). This clonotype was sampled from a man aged 45-60 years who received an inactivated influenza vaccine. The CDR3 bases are TGTGCCAGCAGCCAATGGGGACCCTATAATTCACCCCTCCACTTT. It specifies CASSQWGPYNSPLHF.